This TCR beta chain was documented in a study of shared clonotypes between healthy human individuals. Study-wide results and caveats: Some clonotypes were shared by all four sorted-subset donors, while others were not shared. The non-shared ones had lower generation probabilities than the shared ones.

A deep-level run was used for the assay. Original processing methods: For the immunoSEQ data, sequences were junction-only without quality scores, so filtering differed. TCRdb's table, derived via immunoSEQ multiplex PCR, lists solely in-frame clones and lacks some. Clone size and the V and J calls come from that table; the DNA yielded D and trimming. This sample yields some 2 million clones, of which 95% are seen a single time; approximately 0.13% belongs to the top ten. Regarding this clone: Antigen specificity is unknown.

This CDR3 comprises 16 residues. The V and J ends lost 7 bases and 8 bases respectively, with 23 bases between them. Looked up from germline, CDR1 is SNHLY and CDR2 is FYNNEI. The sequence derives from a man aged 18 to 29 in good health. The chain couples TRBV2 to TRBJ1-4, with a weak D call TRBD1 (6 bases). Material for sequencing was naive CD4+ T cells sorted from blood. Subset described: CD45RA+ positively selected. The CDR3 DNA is TGTGCCAGCACCTACCCACGGGGGCCCTTTGAGGAAAAACTGTTTTTT. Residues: CASTYPRGPFEEKLFF.